This TCR beta chain was recovered during a study of T cell changes during pregnancy in multiple sclerosis. The data were produced by immunoSEQ multiplex PCR, yet TCRdb's version contains in-frame clones alone and is incomplete. The sample carries about 32,000 clones, 89% recorded once. The length of the CDR3 is 11 residues. The germline V and J ends were trimmed by 2 bases and 8 bases, with 7 bases remaining between them. Germline assignment: CDR1 SGDLS and CDR2 YYNGEE. Sequenced here: CD8+ T cells from peripheral blood mononuclear cells, sampled in the second trimester of pregnancy. This receptor was taken from a female donor with multiple sclerosis, enrolled in a pregnancy study. The chain combines TRBV9 with TRBJ1-2; D unclear. CDR3 DNA sequence: TGTGCCAGCAGCGTTCCGGGGGGCTACACCTTC. Translated, it gives CASSVPGGYTF.